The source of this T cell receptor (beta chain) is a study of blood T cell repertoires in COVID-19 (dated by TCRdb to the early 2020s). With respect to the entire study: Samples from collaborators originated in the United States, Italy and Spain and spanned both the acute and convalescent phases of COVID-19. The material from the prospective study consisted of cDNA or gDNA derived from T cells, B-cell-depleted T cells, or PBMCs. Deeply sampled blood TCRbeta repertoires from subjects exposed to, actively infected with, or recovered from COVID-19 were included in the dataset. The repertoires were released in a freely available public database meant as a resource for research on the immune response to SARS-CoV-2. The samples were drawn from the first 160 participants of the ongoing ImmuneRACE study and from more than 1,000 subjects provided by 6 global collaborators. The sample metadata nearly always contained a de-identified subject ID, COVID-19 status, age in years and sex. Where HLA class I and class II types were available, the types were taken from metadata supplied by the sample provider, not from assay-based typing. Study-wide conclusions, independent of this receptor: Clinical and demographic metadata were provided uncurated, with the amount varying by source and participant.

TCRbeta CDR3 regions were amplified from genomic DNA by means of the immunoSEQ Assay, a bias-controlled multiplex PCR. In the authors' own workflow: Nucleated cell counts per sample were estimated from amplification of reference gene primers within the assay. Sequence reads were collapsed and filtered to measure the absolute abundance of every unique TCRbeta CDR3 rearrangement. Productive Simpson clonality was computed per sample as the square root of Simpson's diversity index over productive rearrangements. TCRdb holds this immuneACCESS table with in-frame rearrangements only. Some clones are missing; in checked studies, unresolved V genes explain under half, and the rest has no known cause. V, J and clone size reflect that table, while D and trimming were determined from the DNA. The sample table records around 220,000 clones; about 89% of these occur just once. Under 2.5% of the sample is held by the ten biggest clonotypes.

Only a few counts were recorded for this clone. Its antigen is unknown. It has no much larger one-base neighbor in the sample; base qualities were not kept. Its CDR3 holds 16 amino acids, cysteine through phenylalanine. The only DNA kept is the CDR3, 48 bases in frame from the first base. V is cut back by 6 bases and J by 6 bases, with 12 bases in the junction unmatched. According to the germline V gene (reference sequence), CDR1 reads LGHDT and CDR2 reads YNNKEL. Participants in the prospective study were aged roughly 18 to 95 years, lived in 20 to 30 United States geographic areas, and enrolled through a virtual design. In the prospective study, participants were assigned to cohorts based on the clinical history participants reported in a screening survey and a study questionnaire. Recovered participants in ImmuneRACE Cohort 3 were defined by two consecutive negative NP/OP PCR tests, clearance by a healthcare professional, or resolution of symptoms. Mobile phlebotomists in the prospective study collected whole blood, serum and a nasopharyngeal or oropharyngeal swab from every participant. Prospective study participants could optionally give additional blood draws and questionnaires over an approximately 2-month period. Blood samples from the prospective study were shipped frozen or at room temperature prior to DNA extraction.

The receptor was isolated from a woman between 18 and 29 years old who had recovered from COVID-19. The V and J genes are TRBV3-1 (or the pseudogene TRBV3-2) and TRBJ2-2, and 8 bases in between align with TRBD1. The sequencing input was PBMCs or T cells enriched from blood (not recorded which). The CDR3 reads CASRRDRGLEAGELFF. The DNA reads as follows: TGTGCCAGCAGACGCGACAGGGGCCTAGAGGCCGGGGAGCTGTTTTTT.